Given below is one TCR beta chain in context. Specified time point: persistent/refractory GD, antithyroid drugs over 5 years with positive TRAb. PBMCs were the source of the RNA used for TCR sequencing. American Thyroid Association guidelines served as the basis for diagnosing Graves' disease. Patients were from an endocrinology department in Xi'an, China. Arm-PCR of CDR3 regions and iRepertoire HTBI primers were used to build TCR beta libraries. How the authors handled the data: From all samples, identification returned over 13 TRBJ and 60 or so TRBV segments. A single record per CDR3 protein comes from TCRdb applying MiXCR to the multiplex PCR reads. Here the V and J calls rest on TCRdb's processing, not on the authors' analysis. In the table there are a few hundred thousand distinct CDR3 sequences, under 25% of which are singletons. This specimen belongs to a study of regulatory T cells in long-lasting Graves disease.

The CDR3 has 16 amino acids. In germline, CDR1 is SNHLY, CDR2 FYNNEI. The V and J ends lost 6 bases and 6 bases, in that order; junction bases with no gene match: 7. The J gene is TRBJ2-1, the V gene TRBV2; 14 nucleotides line up with TRBD2. Source: peripheral blood mononuclear cells (PBMCs), taken when the disease was refractory, from a patient treated with antithyroid drugs. This clonotype was sampled from a female donor with Graves disease. As DNA, the CDR3 is TGTGCCAGCAGGGTCTCCGGGACTAGCGGGAGCAATGAGCAGTTCTTC. Residues: CASRVSGTSGSNEQFF.